Below are 28 T cell receptor beta chains sequenced from a single sample in a study of early T cells in non-severe SARS-CoV-2 infection. TCRdb re-called the 5' RACE reads through MiXCR, storing one row per CDR3 protein. The data contain tens of thousands of distinct CDR3 sequences, roughly 12% of them singletons. Source: whole blood, taken at baseline. The source is an adult who was a healthcare worker with PCR-confirmed SARS-CoV-2 infection or an uninfected control (not recorded which).

This chain connects TRBV6-5 to TRBJ2-7; the match to TRBD2 covers 8 bases. Trimming took 7 bases from V and 6 from J; bases not matched to a gene: 11. The CDR3 loop spans 14 amino acids. Germline values: CDR1 MNHEY, CDR2 SVGAGI. Here the CDR3 DNA reads TGTGCCAGCACATATACGAACCGGGGGGGCGAGCAGTACTTC. Amino acid sequence: CASTYTNRGGEQYF.

This clonotype was observed a few times. The chain combines TRBV20-1 with TRBJ1-2, with 7 positions matching TRBD1. The V and J ends lost 6 bases and 0 bases, in that order; junction bases with no gene match: 7. The CDR3 extends over 14 amino acids. Germline V gene lookup returns CDR1 DFQATT and CDR2 SNEGSKA (reference sequence). The CDR3 region has the DNA TGCAGTGCGCGGGGGGACAGTTCTAACTATGGCTACACCTTC. Encoded protein: CSARGDSSNYGYTF.

This clonotype appeared a few times. The rearrangement joins TRBV12-3 or TRBV12-4 to TRBJ2-1; D is unresolved. V was shortened by 3 bases and J by 5 bases, with 5 bases between the two germline ends. The CDR3 length is 12 residues. CDR3 region: CASSFPDNEQFF. The CDR3 DNA reads TGTGCCAGCAGTTTTCCTGACAATGAGCAGTTCTTC.

This clonotype turned up a few times. The CDR3 bases are TGTGCCAGCAGCCGGGGGACGGGCCGAATAGAGCAGTACTTC. The encoded protein is CASSRGTGRIEQYF. The rearrangement links TRBV13 to TRBJ2-7, with a weak D call TRBD2 (6 bases). From germline, CDR1 is PRHDT and CDR2 FYEKMQ (reference sequence). Trimming pared 5 bases from V and 7 bases from J, leaving 18 bases between. The CDR3 spans 14 residues.

This clonotype was counted only a few times. V gene TRBV6-5 combines with J gene TRBJ1-6, with D unresolved. V was shortened by 4 bases and J by 7 bases, with 8 bases between the two germline ends. From germline, CDR1 is MNHEY and CDR2 SVGAGI. The CDR3 totals 13 residues. CDR3 in DNA: TGTGCCAGCAGTTTCACGACGAATTCACCCCTCCACTTT. Amino acids: CASSFTTNSPLHF.

This clonotype was picked up a small number of times. V gene TRBV12-3 or TRBV12-4 combines with J gene TRBJ2-1; perhaps TRBD1 as D (5 bases). Trimming cost V 3 bases and J 2 bases, with 8 bases left between them. The CDR3 sequence is 14 residues long. The CDR3 sequence is CASSFLGAYNEQFF. In DNA, the CDR3 is TGTGCCAGCAGTTTTTTAGGGGCCTACAATGAGCAGTTCTTC.

The V gene is TRBV30, the J gene TRBJ2-6; D unresolved. V gave up 8 bases and J gave up 0 bases, with 8 bases separating them. In germline, CDR1 is GTSNPN, CDR2 SVGIG (reference sequence). The CDR3 is made up of 13 amino acids. The CDR3 sequence is CAGIDSGANVLTF. CDR3 sequence (DNA): TGTGCCGGGATCGACTCTGGGGCCAACGTCCTGACTTTC.

This clonotype has only a few counts. The chain is built from TRBV3-1 and TRBJ2-7, with 8 bases matching TRBD1. Germline assignment: CDR1 LGHDT and CDR2 YNNKEL (reference sequence). The CDR3 runs 14 residues. J lost 2 bases, V lost 6 bases, and 6 bases had no gene match. The CDR3 nucleotides are TGTGCCAGCAGTCGACAGGGGCGGACCTACGAGCAGTACTTC. This codes for CASSRQGRTYEQYF.

In DNA form, the CDR3 reads TGTGCCAGCAGCTCACTCGGGAACAAATATAGCAATCAGCCCCAGCATTTT. Encoded protein: CASSSLGNKYSNQPQHF. The V call is TRBV6-6, the J call TRBJ1-5; D is uncertain. V shed 6 bases and J shed 0 bases, with 18 bases lying between them. The CDR3 is 17 residues long. Germline CDR1 is MNHNY and CDR2 is SVGAGI (reference sequence).

This clonotype was detected a few times. This chain uses TRBV19 with TRBJ1-1; TRBD1 matches 8 bases. This CDR3 is 13 amino acids long. CDR1 is LNHDA, CDR2 SQIVND, per germline (reference sequence). V lost 3 bases and J lost 11; bases outside the gene matches: 8. The CDR3 protein is CASSIGGDRTAFF. The CDR3 DNA reads as TGTGCCAGTAGTATCGGGGGGGACAGGACGGCTTTCTTT.

The V and J genes are TRBV5-8 and TRBJ1-1; D perhaps matches TRBD1 (5 bases). CDR1 and CDR2 (germline): SGHTS, YDEGEE. The CDR3 has 12 residues. V dropped 4 bases and J dropped 5 bases, with 9 bases sitting between them. CDR3 protein: CASSGGLTEAFF. Written as DNA, the CDR3 is TGTGCCAGCAGCGGGGGGTTGACTGAAGCTTTCTTT.

This clonotype was seen at least ten times. The V call is TRBV6-1, the J call TRBJ1-2, with TRBD1 as a possible D gene (6 bases). Per the germline V gene, CDR1 is MNHNS and CDR2 is SASEGT. The CDR3 loop spans 15 amino acids. Trimming stripped 0 bases from V and 2 bases from J, with 10 bases between. CDR3 protein: CASSEAWGQNYGYTF. DNA of the CDR3: TGTGCCAGCAGTGAAGCCTGGGGGCAAAACTATGGCTACACCTTC.

At least ten counts were recorded for this clonotype. The chain carries TRBV7-9 and TRBJ2-7, with D possibly called TRBD1 or TRBD2 (6 bases each). The CDR3 contains 12 residues. V lost 8 bases to trimming and J lost 2 bases, with 10 bases between them. The germline CDR1 and CDR2 sequences are SEHNR and FQNEAQ (reference sequence). The chain's CDR3 is CASGGQPYEQYF. The CDR3 nucleotides are TGTGCCAGCGGGGGGCAGCCCTACGAGCAGTACTTC.

The gene calls are TRBV18 and TRBJ2-2; weak D call: TRBD2 (5 bases). Trimming took 0 bases from V and 1 from J, leaving 6 bases between them. CDR1 KGHSH and CDR2 LQKENI come from the germline V gene. The CDR3 runs 15 residues. In nucleotides, the CDR3 is TGTGCCAGCTCACCACCCGGGATGAACACCGGGGAGCTGTTTTTT. Translation: CASSPPGMNTGELFF.

The chain joins TRBV19 to TRBJ1-2, with D possibly matching TRBD1 (5 bases). This CDR3 comprises 11 residues. Trimming took off 7 bases at V and 5 bases at J, with 8 bases between the two ends. The germline gives CDR1 LNHDA, CDR2 SQIVND (reference sequence). The CDR3 nucleotides read TGTGCCAGTAACGACAGATATGGCTACACCTTC. Protein: CASNDRYGYTF. The full variable domain, in which reference TRBV19 and TRBJ1-2 provide the parts outside the CDR3, is DGGITQSPKYLFRKEGQNVTLSCEQNLNHDAMYWYRQDPGQGLRLIYYSQIVNDFQKGDIAEGYSVSREKKESFPLTVTSAQKNPTAFYLCASNDRYGYTFGSGTRLTVV.

The rearrangement uses TRBV10-2 and TRBJ1-3; no definite D call. This CDR3 spans 14 amino acids. Germline CDR1 reads WSHSY; CDR2 reads SAAADI. The V and J ends lost 10 bases and 0 bases respectively, with 13 bases between them. The CDR3: CATLGMSSGNTIYF. The CDR3 DNA sequence: TGCGCCACCCTTGGCATGTCCTCTGGAAACACCATATATTTT.

This clonotype was counted ten times or more. This chain uses TRBV19 with TRBJ1-3; possibly TRBD1 for D (5 bases). There are 18 residues in the CDR3. V was cut by 3 bases and J by 0 bases, with 18 bases left in between. The germline gives CDR1 LNHDA, CDR2 SQIVND (reference sequence). This chain's CDR3 is CASSMGWRGRSSGNTIYF. The CDR3, as DNA: TGTGCCAGTAGTATGGGATGGAGGGGCCGAAGCTCTGGAAACACCATATATTTT.

This clonotype was seen ten or more times. This CDR3 is CASSFRSYRETQYF. In nucleotides, the CDR3 is TGTGCCAGCAGCTTTCGGAGCTACCGAGAGACCCAGTACTTC. The J gene is TRBJ2-5, the V gene TRBV11-2; D is ambiguous. The CDR3 extends over 14 amino acids. Germline CDR1 SGHAT, CDR2 FQNNGV. The V end lost 3 bases, the J end lost 4 bases, and 12 bases lay between the germline ends.

This rearrangement joins TRBV7-2 to TRBJ1-3; D is unresolved. Germline CDR1 reads SGHTA; CDR2 reads FQGNSA. The CDR3 has 16 residues. V lost 2 bases and J lost 1, with 12 bases in between. The CDR3 DNA follows: TGTGCCAGCAGCTTATCCTCGCCCGTATCTGGAAACACCATATATTTT. It encodes CASSLSSPVSGNTIYF. Using reference TRBV7-2 and TRBJ1-3 for the parts outside the CDR3, the full variable domain is GAGVSQSPSNKVTEKGKDVELRCDPISGHTALYWYRQSLGQGLEFLIYFQGNSAPDKSGLPSDRFSAERTGGSVSTLTIQRTQQEDSAVYLCASSLSSPVSGNTIYFGEGSWLTVV.

There are a few counts of this clonotype. CDR3 DNA: TGTGCCAGCCTCCCACCGGCTGGTAGGGATACGCAGTATTTT. It is translated as CASLPPAGRDTQYF. The chain recombines TRBV7-8 with TRBJ2-3; no firm D call. The CDR3 contains 14 residues. In germline, CDR1 is SGHVS, CDR2 FQNEAQ. The V end lost 8 bases, the J end lost 6 bases, and 18 bases lay between the germline ends.

This clonotype was observed a handful of times. The CDR3 sequence: CASTPDRTTDGYTF. The CDR3 DNA sequence: TGTGCCAGTACCCCGGACAGGACCACTGATGGCTACACCTTC. The rearrangement joins TRBV19 to TRBJ1-2, with 7 bases lining up with TRBD1. This CDR3 contains 14 residues. The V and J ends lost 7 bases and 6 bases, in that order; junction bases with no gene match: 11. Germline V CDR1 and CDR2: LNHDA, SQIVND (reference sequence).

Only a few counts were recorded for this clonotype. The chain employs TRBV29-1 and TRBJ1-1; the D gene is possibly TRBD1 (5 bases). The V gene lost 5 bases and the J gene lost 1 base, with 14 bases spanning the gap. Germline V gives CDR1 SQVTM, CDR2 ANQGSEA. CDR3 length equals 14 residues. CDR3 sequence: CSVSPRGGNTEAFF. The CDR3, as DNA: TGCAGCGTTTCCCCTCGGGGGGGGAACACTGAAGCTTTCTTT.

This clonotype occurred many times. This sequence joins TRBV12-3 or TRBV12-4 and TRBJ1-4, with D unresolved. The length of the CDR3 is 16 residues. The V end lost 5 bases, the J end lost 4 bases, and 17 bases lay between the germline ends. This CDR3 reads CASSLRGWRRNEKLFF. In DNA, the CDR3 is TGTGCCAGCAGTCTCAGAGGGTGGCGTCGTAATGAAAAACTGTTTTTT.

This chain joins TRBV3-1 and TRBJ1-2; D gene uncertain. The CDR3 runs to 12 residues. Per the germline V gene, CDR1 is LGHDT and CDR2 is YNNKEL (reference sequence). Trimming pared 4 bases from V and 2 bases from J, leaving 5 bases between. CDR3 in amino acids: CASSRRNYGYTF. In nucleotides, the CDR3 is TGTGCCAGCAGCCGCCGGAACTATGGCTACACCTTC.

The rearrangement joins TRBV30 to TRBJ1-2, with a tentative D call TRBD1 (6 bases). Trimming cost V 0 bases and J 8 bases, with 16 bases left between them. Germline CDR1 and CDR2: GTSNPN and SVGIG (reference sequence). The CDR3 spans 14 residues. The CDR3 DNA is TGTGCCTGGAGTGTACGAGCAGGGGTTCTGGGCTACACCTTC. Translation gives CAWSVRAGVLGYTF.

This clonotype was seen more than once but under ten times. The rearrangement links TRBV29-1 to TRBJ2-5; D unclear. Germline CDR1 reads SQVTM; CDR2 reads ANQGSEA. Trimming pared 2 bases from V and 7 bases from J, leaving 17 bases between. CDR3 length: 14 amino acids. The CDR3 sequence is CSVEFRYREGTQYF. CDR3 DNA: TGCAGCGTTGAATTTCGGTATAGGGAAGGGACCCAGTACTTC.

The J gene is TRBJ1-6, the V gene TRBV4-3, with a weak D call TRBD1 (5 bases). In germline, CDR1 is LGHNA, CDR2 YSLEER. V gave up 2 bases and J gave up 10 bases, with 15 bases separating them. The CDR3 loop spans 15 amino acids. The CDR3 here is CASSQRGARESPLHF. CDR3 coding DNA: TGCGCCAGCAGCCAACGAGGGGCTAGGGAGTCACCCCTCCACTTT.

V and J are TRBV7-6 and TRBJ2-3; 11 bases agree with TRBD2. V shed 4 bases, J shed 1 base, and the junction held 4 bases outside the gene matches. The CDR3 has 16 amino acids. The germline V gene encodes CDR1 SGHVS and CDR2 FNYEAQ. CDR3 bases: TGTGCCAGCAGCTCGACTAGCGGGGAGCGCACAGATACGCAGTATTTT. Encoded protein: CASSSTSGERTDTQYF.